A single sample is the source of the 27 T cell receptor beta chains below, sequenced in a study of CD8+ T cells in alopecia areata. Investigators isolated RNA and reverse transcribed it into cDNA to act as the sequencing template. Libraries were prepared by immunoSEQ multiplex PCR; TCRdb keeps only in-frame clonotypes and omits some of them. The table lists a few thousand clones, 55% to 70% of them singletons. The sample comprised skin. The receptors were sampled from a human donor in good health.

The chain joins TRBV13 to TRBJ2-3; D gene ambiguous. Germline CDR1 PRHDT, CDR2 FYEKMQ (reference sequence). Trimming shortened V by 2 bases and J by 3 bases, and 6 bases separated the two germline ends. This CDR3 region has 13 residues. The CDR3 sequence is CASSLSGTDTQYF. The CDR3 coding sequence is TGTGCCAGCAGCTTATCCGGGACAGATACGCAGTATTTT.

V gene TRBV9 combines with J gene TRBJ2-3; 10 nucleotides align to TRBD2. Germline assignment: CDR1 SGDLS and CDR2 YYNGEE. Losses at the gene ends were 0 bases for V and 4 bases for J; bases not matched to a gene: 2. The CDR3 is made up of 15 amino acids. The CDR3: CASSVALAGADTQYF. The CDR3 region has the DNA TGTGCCAGCAGCGTAGCGCTAGCGGGGGCAGATACGCAGTATTTT.

The chain combines TRBV6-1 with TRBJ2-5; 10 nucleotides line up with TRBD2. Germline CDR1 MNHNS, CDR2 SASEGT. This CDR3 is built from 15 residues. V dropped 3 bases and J dropped 12; count of bases not matched to a gene: 13. Written as DNA, the CDR3 is TGTGCCAGCAGTGACAAAACTACCCAAGGACTAGCGGAGTACTTC. Translated: CASSDKTTQGLAEYF.

The V and J genes are TRBV6-6 and TRBJ2-3; D is undetermined. Germline V gives CDR1 MNHNY, CDR2 SVGAGI (reference sequence). Trimming shortened V by 5 bases and J by 1 base, and 4 bases separated the two germline ends. CDR3 length: 12 residues. The CDR3 DNA reads as TGTGCCAGCAGTCCGGGCACAGATACGCAGTATTTT. It is translated as CASSPGTDTQYF.

The chain recombines TRBV4-1 with TRBJ2-1; 7 nucleotides agree with TRBD2. The CDR3 extends over 18 amino acids. Germline CDR1 and CDR2: MGHRA and YSYEKL. J gave up 4 bases and V 0 bases, and 12 bases lay outside the gene matches. The CDR3 DNA sequence: TGCGCCAGCAGCCAAGAACCTCAGCAGGGAGGGAGATACAATGAGCAGTTCTTC. Its translation: CASSQEPQQGGRYNEQFF.

Comment on this clone: The germline gene is not matched at one end of the junction; a read error may be the cause. Other DNA sequences within the sample encode an identical CDR3. This chain joins TRBV11-2 and TRBJ1-4; D call uncertain. This CDR3 has 15 residues. CDR1 SGHAT and CDR2 FQNNGV come from the germline V gene. This CDR3 reads CASRRMGSLDEKLFF. As DNA, the CDR3 is TGTGCCAGCAGGAGAATGGGTTCGTTAGATGAAAAACTGTTTTTC.

The chain is built from TRBV4-3 and TRBJ2-1, with D unclear. Germline V gene data show CDR1 as LGHNA and CDR2 as YSLEER. The CDR3 spans 16 residues. Trimming took 1 base from V and 3 from J, leaving 13 bases between them. CDR3: CASSQVDMIFYNEQFF. The CDR3 DNA reads as TGCGCCAGCAGCCAAGTCGACATGATCTTCTACAATGAGCAGTTCTTC.

This clone was seen a single time. The genes are TRBV7-6 and TRBJ1-4; 7 bases map to TRBD1. The V gene end was trimmed by 5 bases and the J gene end by 5 bases; junction bases not matched to a gene: 8. The CDR3 sequence is 15 residues long. CDR1 and CDR2 (germline): SGHVS, FNYEAQ. CDR3 nucleotides: TGTGCCAGCAGCATCGGGACAGCAAAAAATGAAAAACTGTTTTTT. It is translated as CASSIGTAKNEKLFF.

The rearrangement uses TRBV14 and TRBJ2-5; D perhaps matches TRBD2 (6 bases). The closer fit of TRBJ2-7 to the DNA end suggests the J call may be wrong. CDR1 and CDR2 (germline): SGHDN, FVKESK. CDR3 size: 14 residues. CDR3 bases: TGTGCCAGCAGCCGCGGAGGGGCGGTTGGCGAGCAGTACTTC. This encodes CASSRGGAVGEQYF.

This chain connects TRBV4-3 to TRBJ2-3, with a weak D call TRBD2 (5 bases). The germline gives CDR1 LGHNA, CDR2 YSLEER. Trimming shortened V by 5 bases and J by 2 bases, and 11 bases separated the two germline ends. The CDR3 runs to 14 residues. The CDR3 loop is CASSNPGDTDTQYF. The CDR3 bases are TGCGCCAGCAGCAACCCCGGGGACACAGATACGCAGTATTTT.

This clone showed up just once. The V gene is TRBV14, the J gene TRBJ2-1, with 10 bases matching TRBD2. V trimming: 4 bases; J trimming: 7 bases; junction bases outside the gene matches: 10. The CDR3 is 16 residues long. Germline assignment: CDR1 SGHDN and CDR2 FVKESK. DNA for the CDR3: TGTGCCAGCAGCCTGACACTAGCGGGGTCTTGGAATGAGCAGTTCTTC. It yields the protein CASSLTLAGSWNEQFF.

The rearrangement joins TRBV7-2 to TRBJ1-5, with D tentatively TRBD1 (6 bases). V dropped 1 base and J dropped 4 bases, with 14 bases sitting between them. CDR1 is SGHTA, CDR2 FQGNSA, per germline. The CDR3 sequence is 16 residues long. CDR3: CASSLDGGGLNQPQHF. The DNA for the CDR3 is TGTGCCAGCAGCTTAGACGGCGGGGGCCTGAATCAGCCCCAGCATTTT.

The rearrangement links TRBV7-2 to TRBJ2-1; tentatively, D is TRBD1 (6 bases). V dropped 0 bases and J dropped 4 bases, with 13 bases sitting between them. Germline CDR1 and CDR2: SGHTA and FQGNSA. There are 16 residues in the CDR3. CDR3: CASSLALTGRYNEQFF. CDR3 coding DNA: TGTGCCAGCAGCTTAGCGCTAACAGGGCGGTACAATGAGCAGTTCTTC.

V gene TRBV7-8 combines with J gene TRBJ2-4, with TRBD2 identical over 7 bases. The ends lost 5 bases at V and 5 bases at J; junction bases unmatched: 12. The germline V gene encodes CDR1 SGHVS and CDR2 FQNEAQ. The CDR3 covers 16 residues. As DNA, the CDR3 is TGTGCCAGCAGCCCGCGGACTAGAATCATAGAAAACATTCAGTACTTC. Translation: CASSPRTRIIENIQYF.

V usage is TRBV5-5 and J usage is TRBJ1-2; D might be TRBD1 (6 bases). Germline assignment: CDR1 SGHKS and CDR2 YYEKEE (reference sequence). The CDR3 has 16 amino acids. Between the trimmed V and J ends, which lost 4 bases and 1 base, there was a span of 17 bases. CDR3 coding DNA: TGTGCCAGCAGCCCGAAACAGGGCCGCGATAACTATGGCTACACCTTC. This gives the protein CASSPKQGRDNYGYTF.

The chain carries TRBV5-4 and TRBJ2-3, with D possibly TRBD2 on 7 matching bases. The CDR3 length is 15 residues. Trimming took off 4 bases at V and 0 bases at J, with 12 bases between the two ends. Germline CDR1 reads SGHNT; CDR2 reads YYREEE (reference sequence). The CDR3 sequence is CASSQGGGSTDTQYF. CDR3 nucleotides: TGTGCCAGCAGCCAAGGGGGGGGGAGCACAGATACGCAGTATTTT. Full variable domain (missing parts from reference TRBV5-4 and TRBJ2-3): ETGVTQSPTHLIKTRGQQVTLRCSSQSGHNTVSWYQQALGQGPQFIFQYYREEENGRGNFPPRFSGLQFPNYSSELNVNALELDDSALYLCASSQGGGSTDTQYFGPGTRLTVL.

Worth noting for this clone: The germline gene is not matched at one end of the junction; a read error may be the cause. The chain recombines TRBV7-8 with TRBJ1-3; no firm D call. The CDR3 runs to 15 residues. CDR1 SGHVS and CDR2 FQNEAQ come from the germline V gene. This CDR3 reads CASTLTAYSGNTIYF. DNA for the CDR3: TGTGCCAGCACCTTAACAGCATACTCTGGAAACACCATATATTTT.

This chain uses TRBV7-2 with TRBJ2-3; 12 bases are a match to TRBD2. Germline V CDR1 and CDR2: SGHTA, FQGNSA. This CDR3 region has 15 residues. The J segment lost 3 bases and the V segment lost 4 bases, leaving 2 bases of the junction unmatched. CDR3 sequence: CASSYGLAGTDTQYF. CDR3 DNA: TGTGCCAGCAGCTACGGACTAGCGGGGACAGATACGCAGTATTTT.

The chain recombines TRBV5-4 with TRBJ2-2, with 9 bases that match TRBD1. J was trimmed by 7 bases and V by 4 bases; bases with no gene match: 8. The CDR3 spans 15 residues. Germline V gene lookup returns CDR1 SGHNT and CDR2 YYREEE (reference sequence). The CDR3 nucleotides are TGTGCCAGCAGCGGGGGGGACAGGGTCATCGGGGAGCTGTTTTTT. Translation gives CASSGGDRVIGELFF.

This rearrangement joins TRBV29-1 to TRBJ2-5; D may match TRBD1 or TRBD2 (7 bases each). This CDR3 comprises 13 residues. Trimming took off 6 bases at V and 3 bases at J, with 14 bases between the two ends. Germline CDR1 SQVTM, CDR2 ANQGSEA. This CDR3 is CSVHQGGEETQYF. CDR3 nucleotides: TGCAGCGTCCACCAGGGGGGGGAAGAGACCCAGTACTTC.

This chain connects TRBV7-3 to TRBJ1-2; 10 bases map to TRBD1. This CDR3 has 13 residues. The J segment lost 7 bases and the V segment lost 3 bases, leaving 2 bases of the junction unmatched. Germline V gene data show CDR1 as SGHTA and CDR2 as FQGTGA. In nucleotides, the CDR3 is TGTGCCAGCAGCTTGACAGGGGGCCTTGGCTACACCTTC. It specifies CASSLTGGLGYTF.

The V call is TRBV5-1, the J call TRBJ1-6, with a possible D match to TRBD1 (6 bases). Per germline, CDR1 SGHRS and CDR2 YFSETQ. V dropped 4 bases and J dropped 4 bases, with 12 bases sitting between them. This CDR3 has 15 amino acids. In DNA, the CDR3 is TGCGCCAGCAGCAACCGACAGGCTTATAATTCACCCCTCCACTTT. It encodes CASSNRQAYNSPLHF.

This rearrangement joins TRBV5-1 to TRBJ2-7; possibly TRBD1 or TRBD2 for D (5 bases each). CDR3 length: 18 residues. Germline CDR1 reads SGHRS; CDR2 reads YFSETQ. Trimming pared 3 bases from V and 3 bases from J, leaving 25 bases between. This chain's CDR3 is CASSYEYRDAKGVYEQYF. CDR3 DNA sequence: TGCGCCAGCAGCTACGAGTACCGGGACGCCAAAGGGGTCTACGAGCAGTACTTC.

Concerning this clone itself: One end of the junction varies from germline; a read error may be responsible. This sample also contains other DNA sequences that code for the same CDR3. The gene calls are TRBV6-1 and TRBJ1-2, with D maybe TRBD1 (5 bases). CDR3 length equals 11 residues. CDR1 and CDR2 from the germline V gene are MNHNS and SASEGT. The DNA of the CDR3 is TGTGCCAGTAGGGGAGACAGCCTACCTGCCTTC. Its translation is CASRGDSLPAF.

The gene calls are TRBV30 and TRBJ2-2; D may be TRBD1 (6 bases). The V end lost 1 base, the J end lost 6 bases, and 12 bases lay between the germline ends. This CDR3 spans 14 amino acids. CDR1 is GTSNPN and CDR2 is SVGIG in the germline V gene (reference sequence). CDR3 nucleotides: TGTGCCTGGAGTGGGGACATCGGATCCGGGGAGCTGTTTTTT. It yields the protein CAWSGDIGSGELFF.

The rearrangement links TRBV30 to TRBJ1-1; no clear D gene. Germline V gives CDR1 GTSNPN, CDR2 SVGIG (reference sequence). The CDR3 is made up of 14 amino acids. Trimming removed 5 bases from V and 0 bases from J, with 13 bases in between. The chain's CDR3 is CAWGSQTMNTEAFF. The CDR3 region has the DNA TGTGCCTGGGGGTCACAGACCATGAACACTGAAGCTTTCTTT.

In its sample, this clone was seen once. J is TRBJ2-1 and V is TRBV4-2, with TRBD2 matching 16 bases. The CDR3 length is 17 residues. Germline CDR1 reads LGHNA; CDR2 reads YNFKEQ. J was trimmed by 7 bases and V by 1 base; bases with no gene match: 4. The CDR3 DNA follows: TGTGCCAGCAGCCAAGGAGCGGGACTAGCGGGGGGGAATGAGCAGTTCTTC. Amino acid sequence: CASSQGAGLAGGNEQFF.